Presented here are 10 T cell receptor beta chains from one specimen sequenced in a study of beta chain features in type 1 diabetes. These receptors lack a known antigen. Study-level points and caveats: Across all four CD4+ subsets, people with type 1 diabetes showed modestly shorter TCRB CDR3s.

Since all of the isolated RNA was reverse transcribed, expressed TCRB transcripts were what got sequenced. TCRdb's table, derived via immunoSEQ multiplex PCR, lists solely in-frame clones and lacks some. Among more than 100,000 clones, around 9% were seen once, and the ten largest hold approximately 0.7%. The sample was central memory CD4+ T cells from blood. The receptors originated from a man younger than 40 with type 1 diabetes.

In its sample, this clone was seen a few times. V gene TRBV4-3 combines with J gene TRBJ1-2; D call uncertain. The germline V and J ends were trimmed by 0 bases and 6 bases, with 14 bases remaining between them. CDR1 and CDR2 (germline): LGHNA, YSLEER. The CDR3 contains 15 residues. The CDR3 sequence: CASSQERRPVDGYTF. CDR3 DNA sequence: TGCGCCAGCAGCCAAGAAAGGAGGCCTGTGGATGGCTACACCTTC.

This clone has just a few counts. J is TRBJ2-3 and V is TRBV5-4, with unresolved D. Trimming took off 2 bases at V and 0 bases at J, with 4 bases between the two ends. There are 13 residues in the CDR3. CDR1 is SGHNT, CDR2 YYREEE, per germline (reference sequence). The CDR3 region is CASSFYSTDTQYF. The CDR3 DNA is TGTGCCAGCAGCTTCTATAGCACAGATACGCAGTATTTT.

The V call is TRBV28, the J call TRBJ1-2; 10 bases align to TRBD1. The germline CDR1 and CDR2 sequences are MDHEN and SYDVKM. The ends lost 6 bases at V and 4 bases at J; junction bases unmatched: 5. CDR3 length: 14 amino acids. The CDR3 DNA reads as TGTGCCAGCAGGCCGGGACAGGGGCGCTATGGCTACACCTTC. It codes for CASRPGQGRYGYTF.

The rearrangement joins TRBV10-1 to TRBJ2-3, with 7 nucleotides matching TRBD2. Germline V lookup: CDR1 WNHNN, CDR2 SYGVQD (reference sequence). V lost 0 bases and J lost 7; bases outside the gene matches: 10. There are 16 residues in the CDR3. The CDR3 DNA follows: TGCGCCAGCAGTGAGTCCCTGTTTGGGGGACTAAATACGCAGTATTTT. It encodes CASSESLFGGLNTQYF.

The V call is TRBV19, the J call TRBJ2-7; 8 bases line up with TRBD1. From germline, CDR1 is LNHDA and CDR2 SQIVND (reference sequence). The CDR3 loop spans 12 amino acids. V gave up 3 bases and J gave up 9 bases; unmatched junction bases: 4. CDR3 nucleotide sequence: TGTGCCAGTAGTATCGGACAGGGTGCGCAGTACTTC. Protein: CASSIGQGAQYF.

This chain links TRBV19 with TRBJ1-6; maybe TRBD1 (6 bases). V was trimmed by 3 bases and J by 11 bases, leaving 14 bases between them. This CDR3 comprises 14 residues. Germline V gene sequence: CDR1 LNHDA, CDR2 SQIVND (reference sequence). The CDR3 protein is CASSIGGHDAPLHF. CDR3 DNA: TGTGCCAGTAGTATTGGGGGACACGATGCACCCCTCCACTTT.

Many counts were recorded for this clone. The V and J genes are TRBV9 and TRBJ2-3; D might be TRBD1 (7 bases). Trimming shortened V by 2 bases and J by 1 base, and 11 bases separated the two germline ends. The CDR3 consists of 15 residues. The germline V gene has CDR1 SGDLS and CDR2 YYNGEE. The DNA for the CDR3 is TGTGCCAGCAGCGTTACAGGGGAGGGCACAGATACGCAGTATTTT. It translates to CASSVTGEGTDTQYF.

The chain uses TRBV6-5 and TRBJ1-1; D is perhaps TRBD1 (6 bases). V gave up 6 bases and J gave up 1 base, with 9 bases separating them. Germline V lookup: CDR1 MNHEY, CDR2 SVGAGI. This CDR3 spans 13 amino acids. The DNA for the CDR3 is TGTGCCAGCAGACGGACAGAGAACACTGAAGCTTTCTTT. Translation: CASRRTENTEAFF.

This clone came up a few times. The chain links TRBV2 to TRBJ1-5; D may be TRBD1 (5 bases). The CDR3 covers 17 residues. The ends were cut back, 5 bases at V and 1 base at J, with 18 bases in the middle. Germline assignment: CDR1 SNHLY and CDR2 FYNNEI. The CDR3 coding sequence is TGTGCCAGCAGTTATTCGTGGGGGGAAGGAAGCAATCAGCCCCAGCATTTT. Residues: CASSYSWGEGSNQPQHF.

The rearrangement links TRBV5-1 to TRBJ2-2; 7 bases align to TRBD1. The length of the CDR3 is 16 residues. With V trimmed by 3 bases and J by 0 bases, 5 bases remained unmatched. Germline V gene lookup returns CDR1 SGHRS and CDR2 YFSETQ. The CDR3 here is CASSWRQGTNTGELFF. Here the CDR3 DNA reads TGCGCCAGCAGCTGGAGACAGGGTACGAACACCGGGGAGCTGTTTTTT.